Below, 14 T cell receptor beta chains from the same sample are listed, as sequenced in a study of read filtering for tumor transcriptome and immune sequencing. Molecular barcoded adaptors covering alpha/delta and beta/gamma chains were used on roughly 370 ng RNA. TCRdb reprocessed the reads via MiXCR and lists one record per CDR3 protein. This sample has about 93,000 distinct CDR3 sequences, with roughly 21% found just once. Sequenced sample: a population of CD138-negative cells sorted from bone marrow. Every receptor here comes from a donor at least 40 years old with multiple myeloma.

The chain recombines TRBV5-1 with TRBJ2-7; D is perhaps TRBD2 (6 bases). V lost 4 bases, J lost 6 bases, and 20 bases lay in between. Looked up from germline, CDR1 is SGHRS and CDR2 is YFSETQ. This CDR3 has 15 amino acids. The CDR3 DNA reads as TGCGCCAGCAGCCGGGGCCACGGGGGAGCGGCCGAGCAGTACTTC. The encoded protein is CASSRGHGGAAEQYF.

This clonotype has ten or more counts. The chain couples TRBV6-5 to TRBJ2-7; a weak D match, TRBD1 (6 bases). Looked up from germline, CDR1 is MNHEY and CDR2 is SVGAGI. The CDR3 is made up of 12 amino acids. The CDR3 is CSNINRVYEQYF. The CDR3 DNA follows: TGTTCTAACATAAACAGGGTCTACGAGCAGTACTTC.

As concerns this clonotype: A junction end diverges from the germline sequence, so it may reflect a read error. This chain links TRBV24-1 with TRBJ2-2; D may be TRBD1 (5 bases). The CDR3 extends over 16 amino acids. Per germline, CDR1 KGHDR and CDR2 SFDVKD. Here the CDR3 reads CAASDLVQGNTGELFF. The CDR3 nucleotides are TGTGCCGCCAGTGATTTGGTTCAGGGGAACACCGGGGAGCTGTTTTTT.

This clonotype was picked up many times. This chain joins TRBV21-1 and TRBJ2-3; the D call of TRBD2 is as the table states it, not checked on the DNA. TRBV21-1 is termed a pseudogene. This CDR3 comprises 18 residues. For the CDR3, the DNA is TGTGCCAGCAGCCCACCCCCGGGACTAGCGGGGCTTCACCATACGCAGTATTTT. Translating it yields CASSPPPGLAGLHHTQYF.

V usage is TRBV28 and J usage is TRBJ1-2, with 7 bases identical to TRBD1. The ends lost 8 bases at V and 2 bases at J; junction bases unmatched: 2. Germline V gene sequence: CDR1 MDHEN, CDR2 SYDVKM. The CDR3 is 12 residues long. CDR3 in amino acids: CASWGQNYGYTF. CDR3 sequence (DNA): TGTGCCAGCTGGGGACAGAACTATGGCTACACCTTC.

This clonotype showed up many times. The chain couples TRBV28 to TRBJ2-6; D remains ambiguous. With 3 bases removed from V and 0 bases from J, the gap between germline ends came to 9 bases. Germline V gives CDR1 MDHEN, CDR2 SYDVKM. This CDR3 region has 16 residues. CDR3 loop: CASSLGSPSGANVLTF. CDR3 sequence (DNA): TGTGCCAGCAGTTTGGGCAGCCCCTCTGGGGCCAACGTCCTGACTTTC. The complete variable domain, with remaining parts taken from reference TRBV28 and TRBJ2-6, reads DVKVTQSSRYLVKRTGEKVFLECVQDMDHENMFWYRQDPGLGLRLIYFSYDVKMKEKGDIPEGYSVSREKKERFSLILESASTNQTSMYLCASSLGSPSGANVLTFGAGSRLTVL.

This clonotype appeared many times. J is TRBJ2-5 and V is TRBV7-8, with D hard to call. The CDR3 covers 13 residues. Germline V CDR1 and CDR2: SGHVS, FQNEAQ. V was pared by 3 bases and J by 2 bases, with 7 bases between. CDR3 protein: CASSFASQETQYF. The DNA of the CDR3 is TGTGCCAGCAGCTTCGCTAGTCAAGAGACCCAGTACTTC.

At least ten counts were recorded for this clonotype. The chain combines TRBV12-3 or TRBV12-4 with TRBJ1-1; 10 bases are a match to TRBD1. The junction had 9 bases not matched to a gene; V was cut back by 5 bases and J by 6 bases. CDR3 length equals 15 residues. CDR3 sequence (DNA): TGTGCCAGCAGTAAAAATCGACAGGGGGCTTCTGAAGCTTTCTTT. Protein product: CASSKNRQGASEAFF.

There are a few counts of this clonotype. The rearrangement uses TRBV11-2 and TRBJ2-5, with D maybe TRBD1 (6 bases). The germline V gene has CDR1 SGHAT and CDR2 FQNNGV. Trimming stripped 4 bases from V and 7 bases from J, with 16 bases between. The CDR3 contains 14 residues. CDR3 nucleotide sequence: TGTGCCAGCAGCTCCGCTCCAGGGGAAGGGACCCAGTACTTC. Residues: CASSSAPGEGTQYF.

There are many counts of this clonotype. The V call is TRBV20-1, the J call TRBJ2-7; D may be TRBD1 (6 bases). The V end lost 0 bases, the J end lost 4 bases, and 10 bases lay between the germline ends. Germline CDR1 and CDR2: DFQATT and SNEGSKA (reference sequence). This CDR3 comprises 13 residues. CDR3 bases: TGCAGTGCTAGAGAATTCGGACAGTACGAGCAGTACTTC. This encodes CSAREFGQYEQYF.

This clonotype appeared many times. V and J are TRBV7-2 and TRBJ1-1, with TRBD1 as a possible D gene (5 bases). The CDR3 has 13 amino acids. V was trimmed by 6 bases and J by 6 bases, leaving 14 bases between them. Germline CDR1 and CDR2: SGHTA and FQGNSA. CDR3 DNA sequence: TGTGCCAGCAGGGTCCAGGGTTTCGCTGAAGCTTTCTTT. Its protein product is CASRVQGFAEAFF.

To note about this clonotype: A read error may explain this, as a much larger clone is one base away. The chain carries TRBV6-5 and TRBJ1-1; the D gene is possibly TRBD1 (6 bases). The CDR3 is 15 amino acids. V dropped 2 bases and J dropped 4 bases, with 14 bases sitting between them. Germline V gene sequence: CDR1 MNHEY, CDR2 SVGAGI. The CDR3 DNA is TGTGCCAGCAGTTACCCGAGGGGGACGGTCACTGAAGCTTTCTTT. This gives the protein CASSYPRGTVTEAFF.

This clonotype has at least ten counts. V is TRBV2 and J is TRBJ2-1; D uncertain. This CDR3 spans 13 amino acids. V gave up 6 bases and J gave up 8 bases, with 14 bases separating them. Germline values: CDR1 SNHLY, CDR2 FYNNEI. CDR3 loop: CASSARSLDEQFF. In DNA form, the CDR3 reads TGTGCCAGCAGCGCTCGTTCATTGGATGAGCAGTTCTTC.

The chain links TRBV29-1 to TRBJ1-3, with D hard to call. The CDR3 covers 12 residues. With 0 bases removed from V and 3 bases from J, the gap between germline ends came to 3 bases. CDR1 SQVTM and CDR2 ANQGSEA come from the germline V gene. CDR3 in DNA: TGCAGCGTTGAAGAGGGTGGAAACACCATATATTTT. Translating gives CSVEEGGNTIYF.